Given below is one TCR beta chain in context. The target antigen is unknown. This sample stems from a study of shared clonotypes between healthy human individuals. The split of CD4+ cells yielded CD45RA+ naive and CD45RA-negative memory subsets. Broader study findings: Compared with clonotypes that all four donors shared, non-shared clonotypes had lower generation probabilities. Estimated richness was generally greater in naive than memory subsets.

Evenly divided among several immunoSEQ plates was the genomic DNA of each subset. Generated by immunoSEQ multiplex PCR, the TCRdb table keeps only in-frame clones and is missing some. The profile shows 2 million to 2.5 million clones, under 97% of them singletons. V lost 6 bases and J lost 4, with 18 bases in between. The CDR3 spans 15 residues. Germline V gene lookup returns CDR1 MNHNS and CDR2 SASEGT. The gene calls are TRBV6-1 and TRBJ1-2, with TRBD1 as a possible D gene (5 bases). The sequenced material came from naive CD4+ T cells sorted from blood. As for subset: CD45RA+ positively selected. The TCR sequence derives from a man aged 18 to 29 in good health. CDR3 nucleotide sequence: TGTGCCAGCAGCCGGGACCCAGCGTTCGCCTATGGCTACACCTTC. This gives the protein CASSRDPAFAYGYTF.